The clone carrying this TCR beta chain was detected only once. The repertoire was sequenced with immunoSEQ multiplex PCR; TCRdb's copy has only in-frame clones and lacks some. The table has approximately 450,000 clones, about 89% seen once; the top ten hold over 4%. This entry is derived from a study of blood T cell repertoires in COVID-19. The overall study: Both acute and convalescent COVID-19 samples were obtained from the United States, Italy and Spain.

CDR1 is SGHKS and CDR2 is YYEKEE in the germline V gene (reference sequence). With 2 bases removed from V and 5 bases from J, the gap between germline ends came to 12 bases. The CDR3 contains 14 residues. The clonotype comes from a woman aged 30 to 39 with acute or convalescent COVID-19. The chain uses TRBV5-5 and TRBJ2-3; tentative D call: TRBD1 (5 bases). Sequencing used peripheral blood. CDR3 DNA sequence: TGTGCCAGCAGCTTTAGCTGGGGCAAAGATACGCAGTATTTT. Its translation: CASSFSWGKDTQYF.